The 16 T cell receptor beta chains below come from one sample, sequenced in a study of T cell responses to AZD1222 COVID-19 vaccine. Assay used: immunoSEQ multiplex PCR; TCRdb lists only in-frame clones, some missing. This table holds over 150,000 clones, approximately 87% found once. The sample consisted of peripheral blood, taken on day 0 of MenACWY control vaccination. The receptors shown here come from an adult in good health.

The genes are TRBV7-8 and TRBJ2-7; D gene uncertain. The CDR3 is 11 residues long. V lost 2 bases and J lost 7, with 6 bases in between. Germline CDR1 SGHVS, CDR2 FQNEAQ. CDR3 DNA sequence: TGTGCCAGCAGCTTAAAGGGAGAGCAGTACTTC. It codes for CASSLKGEQYF.

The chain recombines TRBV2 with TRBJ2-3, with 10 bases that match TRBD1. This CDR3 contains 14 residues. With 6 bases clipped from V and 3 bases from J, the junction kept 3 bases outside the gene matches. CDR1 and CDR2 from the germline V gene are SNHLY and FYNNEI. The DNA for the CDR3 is TGTGCCAGCAGCTGGACAGGGGGGACAGATACGCAGTATTTT. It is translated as CASSWTGGTDTQYF.

The CDR3 protein is CASSVGSGQGKAIYF. The CDR3 DNA reads TGTGCCAGCAGCGTAGGTTCTGGACAGGGGAAGGCCATATATTTT. This chain joins TRBV9 and TRBJ1-3, with TRBD1 matching over 9 bases. J gave up 11 bases and V 0 bases, and 9 bases lay outside the gene matches. This CDR3 spans 15 amino acids. Looked up from germline, CDR1 is SGDLS and CDR2 is YYNGEE. Full variable domain (missing parts from reference TRBV9 and TRBJ1-3): DSGVTQTPKHLITATGQRVTLRCSPRSGDLSVYWYQQSLDQGLQFLIQYYNGEERAKGNILERFSAQQFPDLHSELNLSSLELGDSALYFCASSVGSGQGKAIYFGEGSWLTVV.

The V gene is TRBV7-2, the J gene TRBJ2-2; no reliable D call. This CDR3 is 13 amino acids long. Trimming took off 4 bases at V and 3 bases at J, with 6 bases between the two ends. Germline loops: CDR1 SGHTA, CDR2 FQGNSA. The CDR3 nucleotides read TGTGCCAGCAGCTGGGGTGACACCGGGGAGCTGTTTTTT. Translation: CASSWGDTGELFF.

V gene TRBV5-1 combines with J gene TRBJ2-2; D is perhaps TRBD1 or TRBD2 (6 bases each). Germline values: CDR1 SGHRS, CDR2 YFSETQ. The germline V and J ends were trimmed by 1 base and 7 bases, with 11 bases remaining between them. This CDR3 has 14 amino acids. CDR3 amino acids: CASSLLGGNGELFF. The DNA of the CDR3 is TGCGCCAGCAGCTTGCTCGGGGGCAACGGGGAGCTGTTTTTT.

The CDR3 DNA is TGTGCCAGCTCACCTGGTAGCCTCTCCTACAATGAGCAGTTCTTC. Amino acids: CASSPGSLSYNEQFF. The chain employs TRBV18 and TRBJ2-1; no reliable D call. CDR1 and CDR2 from the germline V gene are KGHSH and LQKENI. The CDR3 totals 15 residues. The V end was cut by 3 bases, the J end by 0 bases, with 9 bases between.

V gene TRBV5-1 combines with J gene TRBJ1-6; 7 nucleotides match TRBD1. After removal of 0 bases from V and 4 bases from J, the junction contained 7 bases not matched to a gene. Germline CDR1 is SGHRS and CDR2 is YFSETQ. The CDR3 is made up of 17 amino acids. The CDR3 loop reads CASSLGPTGNYNSPLHF. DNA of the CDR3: TGCGCCAGCAGCTTGGGGCCGACAGGGAATTATAATTCACCCCTCCACTTT. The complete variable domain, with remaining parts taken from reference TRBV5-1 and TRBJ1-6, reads KAGVTQTPRYLIKTRGQQVTLSCSPISGHRSVSWYQQTPGQGLQFLFEYFSETQRNKGNFPGRFSGRQFSNSRSEMNVSTLELGDSALYLCASSLGPTGNYNSPLHFGNGTRLTVT.

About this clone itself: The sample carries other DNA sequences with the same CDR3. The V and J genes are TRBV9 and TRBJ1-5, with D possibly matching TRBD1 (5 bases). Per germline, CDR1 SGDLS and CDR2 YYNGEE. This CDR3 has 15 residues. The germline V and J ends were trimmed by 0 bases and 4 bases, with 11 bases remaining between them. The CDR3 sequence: CASSVGLGGNQPQHF. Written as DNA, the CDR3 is TGTGCCAGCAGCGTAGGGTTGGGGGGGAATCAGCCCCAGCATTTT. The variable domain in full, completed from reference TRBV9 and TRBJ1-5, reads DSGVTQTPKHLITATGQRVTLRCSPRSGDLSVYWYQQSLDQGLQFLIQYYNGEERAKGNILERFSAQQFPDLHSELNLSSLELGDSALYFCASSVGLGGNQPQHFGDGTRLSIL.

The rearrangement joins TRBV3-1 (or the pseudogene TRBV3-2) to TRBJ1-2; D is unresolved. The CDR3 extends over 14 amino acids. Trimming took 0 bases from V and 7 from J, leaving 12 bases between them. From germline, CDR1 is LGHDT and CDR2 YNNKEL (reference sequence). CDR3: CASSQEAGVGGYTF. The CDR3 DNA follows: TGTGCCAGCAGCCAAGAGGCCGGGGTAGGTGGCTACACCTTC.

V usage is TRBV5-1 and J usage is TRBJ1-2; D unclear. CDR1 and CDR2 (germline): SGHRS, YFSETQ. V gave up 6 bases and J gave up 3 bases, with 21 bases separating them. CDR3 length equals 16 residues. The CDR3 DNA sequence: TGCGCCAGCACCCCTATCTCGGGAGCTGGGGACTATGGCTACACCTTC. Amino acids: CASTPISGAGDYGYTF.

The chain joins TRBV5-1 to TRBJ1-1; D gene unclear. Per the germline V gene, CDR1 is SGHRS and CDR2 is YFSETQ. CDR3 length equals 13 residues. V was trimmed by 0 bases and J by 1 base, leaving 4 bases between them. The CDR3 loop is CASSLEQNTEAFF. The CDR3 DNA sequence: TGCGCCAGCAGCTTGGAACAGAACACTGAAGCTTTCTTT. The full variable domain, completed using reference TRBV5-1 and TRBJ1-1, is KAGVTQTPRYLIKTRGQQVTLSCSPISGHRSVSWYQQTPGQGLQFLFEYFSETQRNKGNFPGRFSGRQFSNSRSEMNVSTLELGDSALYLCASSLEQNTEAFFGQGTRLTVV.

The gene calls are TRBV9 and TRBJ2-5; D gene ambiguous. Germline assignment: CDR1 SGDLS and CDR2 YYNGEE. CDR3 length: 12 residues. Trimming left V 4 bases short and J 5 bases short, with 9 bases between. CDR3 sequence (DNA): TGTGCCAGCAGCACTGGAGTGGAGACCCAGTACTTC. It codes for CASSTGVETQYF.

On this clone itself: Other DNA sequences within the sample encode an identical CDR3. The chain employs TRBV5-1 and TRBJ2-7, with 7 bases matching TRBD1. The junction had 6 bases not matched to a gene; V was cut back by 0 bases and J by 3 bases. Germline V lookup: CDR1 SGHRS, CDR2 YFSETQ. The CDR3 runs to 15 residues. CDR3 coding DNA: TGCGCCAGCAGCTTGGGAAGGGGGCACGGCTACGAGCAGTACTTC. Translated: CASSLGRGHGYEQYF.

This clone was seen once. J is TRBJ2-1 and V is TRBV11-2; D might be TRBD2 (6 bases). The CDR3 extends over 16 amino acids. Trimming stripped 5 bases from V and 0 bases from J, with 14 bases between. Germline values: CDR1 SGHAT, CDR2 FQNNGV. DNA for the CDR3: TGTGCCAGCAGCACCCCTCGGGGGTTCTCCTACAATGAGCAGTTCTTC. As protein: CASSTPRGFSYNEQFF.

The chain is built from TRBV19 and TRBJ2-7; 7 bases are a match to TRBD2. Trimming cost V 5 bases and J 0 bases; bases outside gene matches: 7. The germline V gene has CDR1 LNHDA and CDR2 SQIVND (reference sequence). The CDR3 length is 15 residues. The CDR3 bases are TGTGCCAGTAGTCCCTGGGGCGGGAGCTCCTACGAGCAGTACTTC. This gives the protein CASSPWGGSSYEQYF.

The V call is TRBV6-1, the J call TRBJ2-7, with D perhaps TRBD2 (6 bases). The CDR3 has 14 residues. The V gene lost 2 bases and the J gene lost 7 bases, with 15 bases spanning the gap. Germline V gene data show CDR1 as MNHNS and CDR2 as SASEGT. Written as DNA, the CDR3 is TGTGCCAGCAGTGAATTGGCGGGGTTGGGGGAGCAGTACGTC. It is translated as CASSELAGLGEQYV.